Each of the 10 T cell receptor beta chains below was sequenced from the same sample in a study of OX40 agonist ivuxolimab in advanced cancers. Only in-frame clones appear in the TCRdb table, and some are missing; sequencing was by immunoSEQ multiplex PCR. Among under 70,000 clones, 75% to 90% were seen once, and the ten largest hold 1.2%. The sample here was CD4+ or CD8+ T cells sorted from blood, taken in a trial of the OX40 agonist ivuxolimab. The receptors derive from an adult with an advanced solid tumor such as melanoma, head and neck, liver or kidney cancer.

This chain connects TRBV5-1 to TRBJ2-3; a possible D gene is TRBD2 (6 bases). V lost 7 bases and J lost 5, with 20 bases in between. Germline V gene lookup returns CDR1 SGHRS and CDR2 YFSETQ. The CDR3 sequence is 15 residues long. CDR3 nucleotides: TGCGCCAGCGCCGCCTCAGGGAGGCCGGGAGATACGCAGTATTTT. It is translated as CASAASGRPGDTQYF.

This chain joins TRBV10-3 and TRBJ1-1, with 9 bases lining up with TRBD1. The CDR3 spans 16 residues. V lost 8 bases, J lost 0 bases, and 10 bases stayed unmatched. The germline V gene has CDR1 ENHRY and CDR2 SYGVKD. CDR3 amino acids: CAIRPGQGLMNTEAFF. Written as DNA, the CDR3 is TGTGCCATCCGTCCGGGACAGGGCCTCATGAACACTGAAGCTTTCTTT.

The CDR3 nucleotides are TGTGCCAGCAGTGGTCAAGGACAGGGCAATAATTCACCCCTCCACTTT. Translation: CASSGQGQGNNSPLHF. This sequence joins TRBV28 and TRBJ1-6; TRBD1 aligns across 8 bases. The CDR3 consists of 16 residues. With 5 bases clipped from V and 5 bases from J, the junction kept 8 bases outside the gene matches. Looked up from germline, CDR1 is MDHEN and CDR2 is SYDVKM.

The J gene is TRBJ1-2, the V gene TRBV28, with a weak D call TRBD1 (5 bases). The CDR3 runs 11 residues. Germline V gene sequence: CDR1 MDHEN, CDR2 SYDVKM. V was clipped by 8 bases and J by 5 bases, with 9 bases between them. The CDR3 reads CASDGGYGYTF. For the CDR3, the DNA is TGTGCCAGCGACGGGGGTTATGGCTACACCTTC.

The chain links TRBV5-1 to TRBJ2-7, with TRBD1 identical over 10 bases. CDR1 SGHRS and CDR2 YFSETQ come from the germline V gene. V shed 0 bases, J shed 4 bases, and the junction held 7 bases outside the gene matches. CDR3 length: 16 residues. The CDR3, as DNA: TGCGCCAGCAGCTTGGCCGCCGGGACAGGGGAATACGAGCAGTACTTC. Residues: CASSLAAGTGEYEQYF.

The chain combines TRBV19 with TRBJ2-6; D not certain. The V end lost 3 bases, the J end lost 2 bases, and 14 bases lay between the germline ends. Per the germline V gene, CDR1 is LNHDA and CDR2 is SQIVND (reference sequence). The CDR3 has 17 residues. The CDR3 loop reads CASSILGTSPGANVLTF. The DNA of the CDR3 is TGTGCCAGTAGTATTTTAGGTACATCCCCTGGGGCCAACGTCCTGACTTTC.

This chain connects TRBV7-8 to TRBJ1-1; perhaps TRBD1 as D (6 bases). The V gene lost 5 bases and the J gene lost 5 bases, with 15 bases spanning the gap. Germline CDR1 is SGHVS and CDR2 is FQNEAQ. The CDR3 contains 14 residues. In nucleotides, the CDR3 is TGTGCCAGCAGCAAGAGAGTCCAGGGGACTGAAGCTTTCTTT. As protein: CASSKRVQGTEAFF. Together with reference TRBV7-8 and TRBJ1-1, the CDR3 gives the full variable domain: GAGVSQSPRYKVAKRGQDVALRCDPISGHVSLFWYQQALGQGPEFLTYFQNEAQLDKSGLPSDRFFAERPEGSVSTLKIQRTQQEDSAVYLCASSKRVQGTEAFFGQGTRLTVV.

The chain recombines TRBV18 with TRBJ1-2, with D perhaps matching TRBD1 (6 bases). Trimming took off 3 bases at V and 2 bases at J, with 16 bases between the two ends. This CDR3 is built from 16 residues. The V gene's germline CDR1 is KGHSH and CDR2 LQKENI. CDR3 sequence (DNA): TGTGCCAGCTCACCTCTCCTACAGGGTCCCAACTATGGCTACACCTTC. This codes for CASSPLLQGPNYGYTF. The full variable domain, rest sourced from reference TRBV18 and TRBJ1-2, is NAGVMQNPRHLVRRRGQEARLRCSPMKGHSHVYWYRQLPEEGLKFMVYLQKENIIDESGMPKERFSAEFPKEGPSILRIQQVVRGDSAAYFCASSPLLQGPNYGYTFGSGTRLTVV.

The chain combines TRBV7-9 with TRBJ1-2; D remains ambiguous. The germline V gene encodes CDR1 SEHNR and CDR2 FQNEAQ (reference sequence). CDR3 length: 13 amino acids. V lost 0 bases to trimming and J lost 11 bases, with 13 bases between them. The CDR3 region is CASSLAPYGQYTF. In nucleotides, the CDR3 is TGTGCCAGCAGCTTAGCCCCTTACGGGCAATACACCTTC. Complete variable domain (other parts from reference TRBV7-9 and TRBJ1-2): DTGVSQNPRHKITKRGQNVTFRCDPISEHNRLYWYRQTLGQGPEFLTYFQNEAQLEKSRLLSDRFSAERPKGSFSTLEIQRTEQGDSAMYLCASSLAPYGQYTFGSGTRLTVV.

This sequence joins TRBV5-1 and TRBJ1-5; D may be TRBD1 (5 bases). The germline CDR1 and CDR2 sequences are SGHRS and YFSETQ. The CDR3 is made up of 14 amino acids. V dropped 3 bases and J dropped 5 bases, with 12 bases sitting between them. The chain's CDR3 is CASSWAGGDQPQHF. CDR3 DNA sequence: TGCGCCAGCAGCTGGGCGGGGGGGGATCAGCCCCAGCATTTT.